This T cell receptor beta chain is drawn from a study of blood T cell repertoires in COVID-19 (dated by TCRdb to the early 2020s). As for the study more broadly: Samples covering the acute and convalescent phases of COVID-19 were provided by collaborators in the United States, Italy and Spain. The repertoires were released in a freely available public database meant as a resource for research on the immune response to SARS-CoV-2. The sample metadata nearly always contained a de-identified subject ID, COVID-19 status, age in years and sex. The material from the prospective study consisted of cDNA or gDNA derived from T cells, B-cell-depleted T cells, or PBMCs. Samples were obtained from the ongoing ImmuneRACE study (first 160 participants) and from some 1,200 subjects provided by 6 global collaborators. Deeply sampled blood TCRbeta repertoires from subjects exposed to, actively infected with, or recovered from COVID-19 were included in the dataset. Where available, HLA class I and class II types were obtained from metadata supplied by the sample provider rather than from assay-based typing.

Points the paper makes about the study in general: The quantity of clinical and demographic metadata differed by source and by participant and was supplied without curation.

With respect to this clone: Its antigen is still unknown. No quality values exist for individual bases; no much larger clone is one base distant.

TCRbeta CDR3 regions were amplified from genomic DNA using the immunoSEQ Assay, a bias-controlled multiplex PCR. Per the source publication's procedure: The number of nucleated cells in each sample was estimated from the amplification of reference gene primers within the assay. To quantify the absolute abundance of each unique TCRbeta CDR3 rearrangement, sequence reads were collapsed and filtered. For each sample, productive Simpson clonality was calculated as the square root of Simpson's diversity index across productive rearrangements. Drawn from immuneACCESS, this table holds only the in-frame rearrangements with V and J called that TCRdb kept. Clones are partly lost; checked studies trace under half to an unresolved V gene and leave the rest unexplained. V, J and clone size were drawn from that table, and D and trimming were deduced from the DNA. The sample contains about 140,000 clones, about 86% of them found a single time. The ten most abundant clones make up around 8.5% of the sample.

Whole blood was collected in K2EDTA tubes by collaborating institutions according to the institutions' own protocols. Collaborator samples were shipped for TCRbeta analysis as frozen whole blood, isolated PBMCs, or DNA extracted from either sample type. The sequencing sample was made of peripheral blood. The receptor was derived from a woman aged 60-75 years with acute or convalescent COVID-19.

The DNA sequence is as follows: TGTGCCATCAGTGCCCGGGACAGGGACTTGTATGGCTACACCTTC. The resulting protein is CAISARDRDLYGYTF. The receptor chain draws on TRBV10-3 and TRBJ1-2; TRBD1 fits 9 bases in the junction. Counted from cysteine to phenylalanine, this CDR3 has 15 amino acids. The CDR3 DNA has 45 bases and is translated from base 1. V is cut back by 4 bases and J by 5 bases, with 8 bases in the junction unmatched. From a lookup of the germline V gene, CDR1 and CDR2 are ENHRY and SYGVKD.